This passage covers 32 T cell receptor beta chains from one sample sequenced in a study of T cell changes during pregnancy in multiple sclerosis. The protocol was immunoSEQ multiplex PCR, while the TCRdb copy is restricted to in-frame clones and leaves out a portion. The sample yields fewer than 50,000 clones, around 90% seen once. The sequences come from CD8+ T cells from peripheral blood mononuclear cells, collected in the third trimester of pregnancy. All receptors come from a female donor with multiple sclerosis, enrolled in a pregnancy study.

V usage is TRBV7-3 and J usage is TRBJ2-5, with TRBD2 matching 11 bases. Germline V gene data show CDR1 as SGHTA and CDR2 as FQGTGA. V dropped 2 bases and J dropped 3; count of bases not matched to a gene: 8. This CDR3 is 17 amino acids long. CDR3 in DNA: TGTGCCAGCAGCTTATGGCCGGGTAGCGGGGGGGAAGAGACCCAGTACTTC. It is translated as CASSLWPGSGGEETQYF.

V and J are TRBV9 and TRBJ2-1; tentatively, D is TRBD1 (6 bases). Trimming shortened V by 3 bases and J by 5 bases, and 12 bases separated the two germline ends. Germline assignment: CDR1 SGDLS and CDR2 YYNGEE. The CDR3 spans 14 residues. CDR3 DNA: TGTGCCAGCAGCGAGGCAGGGGCACACAATGAGCAGTTCTTC. Translating gives CASSEAGAHNEQFF. The full variable domain, with the rest looked up from reference TRBV9 and TRBJ2-1, is DSGVTQTPKHLITATGQRVTLRCSPRSGDLSVYWYQQSLDQGLQFLIQYYNGEERAKGNILERFSAQQFPDLHSELNLSSLELGDSALYFCASSEAGAHNEQFFGPGTRLTVL.

V is TRBV11-2 and J is TRBJ2-2, with 7 bases aligning to TRBD2. Germline CDR1 SGHAT, CDR2 FQNNGV. J lost 5 bases, V lost 1 base, and 4 bases had no gene match. The CDR3 has 15 amino acids. The CDR3: CASSLVGGRTGELFF. The CDR3 nucleotides read TGTGCCAGCAGCTTAGTGGGAGGGAGGACCGGGGAGCTGTTTTTT.

The chain has TRBV2 and TRBJ1-5; D might be TRBD1 (6 bases). CDR3 length: 15 residues. Trimming pared 6 bases from V and 5 bases from J, leaving 17 bases between. Germline V CDR1 and CDR2: SNHLY, FYNNEI. DNA for the CDR3: TGTGCCAGCAGCTACGTCGTGAAGGGGGATCAGCCCCAGCATTTT. It codes for CASSYVVKGDQPQHF.

V usage is TRBV6-6 and J usage is TRBJ1-4; D is undetermined. Per the germline V gene, CDR1 is MNHNY and CDR2 is SVGAGI (reference sequence). The CDR3 has 13 residues. The germline V and J ends were trimmed by 11 bases and 3 bases, with 13 bases remaining between them. CDR3 bases: TGTGCCGTCTCGGGAGACCCTAATGAAAAACTGTTTTTT. Translated, it gives CAVSGDPNEKLFF.

This clone appeared a single time. V usage is TRBV4-1 and J usage is TRBJ1-5; possible D gene TRBD1, 5 bases. The germline V gene has CDR1 MGHRA and CDR2 YSYEKL. The CDR3 covers 16 residues. With 2 bases removed from V and 1 base from J, the gap between germline ends came to 12 bases. The CDR3 DNA sequence: TGCGCCAGCAGCCAATTTGGGGGGGGAAGCAATCAGCCCCAGCATTTT. This encodes CASSQFGGGSNQPQHF.

The chain recombines TRBV19 with TRBJ2-1, with D perhaps matching TRBD2 (6 bases). V lost 1 base to trimming and J lost 10 bases, with 23 bases between them. CDR1 is LNHDA, CDR2 SQIVND, per germline (reference sequence). The CDR3 runs 17 residues. CDR3 loop: CASSIAGAWTTGSEQFF. CDR3 nucleotide sequence: TGTGCCAGTAGTATAGCCGGTGCCTGGACTACTGGGTCGGAGCAGTTCTTC.

The gene calls are TRBV28 and TRBJ1-5, with 8 bases aligning to TRBD1. Germline assignment: CDR1 MDHEN and CDR2 SYDVKM. The V gene end was trimmed by 10 bases and the J gene end by 2 bases; junction bases not matched to a gene: 10. This CDR3 contains 15 residues. The CDR3 nucleotides are TGTGCCACCAACCAGGGGGCCGATGGCAATCAGCCCCAGCATTTT. Its protein is CATNQGADGNQPQHF.

The V gene is TRBV9, the J gene TRBJ1-1; TRBD1 matches at 8 bases. Germline V gene data show CDR1 as SGDLS and CDR2 as YYNGEE. The J segment lost 0 bases and the V segment lost 0 bases, leaving 7 bases of the junction unmatched. The CDR3 covers 17 residues. CDR3 DNA: TGTGCCAGCAGCGTAGCTGACAGGGGCTACATGAACACTGAAGCTTTCTTT. This codes for CASSVADRGYMNTEAFF.

For this clone: This same CDR3 is encoded by further DNA sequences in the sample. The rearrangement uses TRBV6-5 and TRBJ1-1; D gene ambiguous. There are 14 residues in the CDR3. In germline, CDR1 is MNHEY, CDR2 SVGAGI. V was trimmed by 0 bases and J by 2 bases, leaving 7 bases between them. CDR3 DNA: TGTGCCAGCAGTTACTCGGAGGGAAACACTGAAGCTTTCTTT. Protein: CASSYSEGNTEAFF.

V is TRBV27 and J is TRBJ2-7; 8 bases line up with TRBD2. Losses at the gene ends were 7 bases for V and 5 bases for J; bases not matched to a gene: 4. The germline gives CDR1 MNHEY, CDR2 SMNVEV (reference sequence). The CDR3 contains 12 residues. DNA for the CDR3: TGTGCCAGCATCGGGGGGGTGGACGAGCAGTACTTC. Translated: CASIGGVDEQYF.

The chain has TRBV7-9 and TRBJ1-1, with no clear D. Trimming took off 5 bases at V and 0 bases at J, with 7 bases between the two ends. Germline V gene lookup returns CDR1 SEHNR and CDR2 FQNEAQ (reference sequence). This CDR3 has 13 residues. The CDR3 loop reads CASSRDMNTEAFF. DNA for the CDR3: TGTGCCAGCAGCCGCGACATGAACACTGAAGCTTTCTTT.

The genes are TRBV27 and TRBJ2-7; weak D call: TRBD2 (6 bases). V was shortened by 0 bases and J by 7 bases, with 19 bases between the two germline ends. This CDR3 has 16 amino acids. The germline V gene encodes CDR1 MNHEY and CDR2 SMNVEV (reference sequence). CDR3 DNA sequence: TGTGCCAGCAGTTTATCGGGGGGAAGTCCCCTCCGTGAGCAGTACTTC. Encoded protein: CASSLSGGSPLREQYF.

In its sample, this clone was seen once. The V call is TRBV27, the J call TRBJ2-3; the match to TRBD2 covers 11 bases. Germline V gene data show CDR1 as MNHEY and CDR2 as SMNVEV (reference sequence). The trim removed 6 bases at V and 2 bases at J, leaving 4 bases unmatched. This CDR3 contains 15 residues. CDR3 residues: CASRLAGGPTDTQYF. CDR3 bases: TGTGCCAGCAGATTAGCGGGGGGGCCCACAGATACGCAGTATTTT.

The chain recombines TRBV6-5 with TRBJ2-7; possibly TRBD1 for D (7 bases). In germline, CDR1 is MNHEY, CDR2 SVGAGI. Trimming shortened V by 0 bases and J by 2 bases, and 14 bases separated the two germline ends. This CDR3 region has 16 residues. For the CDR3, the DNA is TGTGCCAGCAGTTACTCGGAGGGGACAGTCGCCTACGAGCAGTACTTC. It yields the protein CASSYSEGTVAYEQYF.

The chain has TRBV28 and TRBJ1-3; a possible D gene is TRBD1 (6 bases). This CDR3 is built from 16 residues. Germline assignment: CDR1 MDHEN and CDR2 SYDVKM. V shed 2 bases and J shed 0 bases, with 11 bases lying between them. The CDR3 loop reads CASSLQGGTSGNTIYF. The CDR3 coding sequence is TGTGCCAGCAGTTTACAAGGGGGAACCTCTGGAAACACCATATATTTT.

This chain joins TRBV7-8 and TRBJ1-4; no definite D call. Germline CDR1 and CDR2: SGHVS and FQNEAQ. V lost 1 base to trimming and J lost 0 bases, with 6 bases between them. This CDR3 is built from 15 residues. CDR3 nucleotide sequence: TGTGCCAGCAGCTTAGACGGAGCAACTAATGAAAAACTGTTTTTT. As protein: CASSLDGATNEKLFF.

The rearrangement joins TRBV15 to TRBJ2-1; D gene uncertain. V lost 5 bases and J 3 bases, leaving 5 bases between the germline ends. This CDR3 region has 12 residues. Germline CDR1 reads LNHNV; CDR2 reads YYDKDF (reference sequence). This CDR3 reads CATSRVYNEQFF. The CDR3 region has the DNA TGTGCCACCAGCCGGGTCTACAATGAGCAGTTCTTC. Variable domain in full (rest from reference TRBV15 and TRBJ2-1): DAMVIQNPRYQVTQFGKPVTLSCSQTLNHNVMYWYQQKSSQAPKLLFHYYDKDFNNEADTPDNFQSRRPNTSFCFLDIRSPGLGDTAMYLCATSRVYNEQFFGPGTRLTVL.

The CDR3 sequence is CASSEGTGVSPLHF. The CDR3, as DNA: TGTGCCAGCAGTGAGGGGACAGGGGTTTCACCCCTCCACTTT. The chain recombines TRBV6-1 with TRBJ1-6; 10 bases map to TRBD1. With V trimmed by 3 bases and J by 9 bases, 2 bases remained unmatched. The CDR3 length is 14 residues. CDR1 and CDR2 from the germline V gene are MNHNS and SASEGT.

The V call is TRBV19, the J call TRBJ1-1, with D tentatively TRBD1 (6 bases). The germline CDR1 and CDR2 sequences are LNHDA and SQIVND (reference sequence). The CDR3 runs to 11 residues. Deletions cut 10 bases from V and 9 bases from J, with 15 bases between. The CDR3 reads CATRTGKKAFF. The CDR3 region has the DNA TGTGCCACCCGAACAGGGAAGAAAGCTTTCTTT.

This clone was seen just once. This rearrangement joins TRBV9 to TRBJ1-1; the D gene is possibly TRBD1 (5 bases). This CDR3 is built from 14 residues. Germline lookup yields CDR1 SGDLS and CDR2 YYNGEE. The V end lost 2 bases, the J end lost 4 bases, and 12 bases lay between the germline ends. CDR3: CASSVHGGTTEAFF. CDR3 DNA: TGTGCCAGCAGCGTTCACGGGGGGACCACTGAAGCTTTCTTT.

This clone was seen a single time. The gene calls are TRBV27 and TRBJ1-3, with no clear D. This CDR3 is built from 13 residues. The ends were cut back, 6 bases at V and 1 base at J, with 7 bases in the middle. The V gene's germline CDR1 is MNHEY and CDR2 SMNVEV (reference sequence). The CDR3 sequence: CASSHLSGNTIYF. CDR3 in DNA: TGTGCCAGCAGCCATTTGTCTGGAAACACCATATATTTT.

The chain joins TRBV28 to TRBJ1-2, with 7 bases matching TRBD1. This CDR3 is built from 15 residues. J lost 8 bases, V lost 6 bases, and 15 bases had no gene match. Looked up from germline, CDR1 is MDHEN and CDR2 is SYDVKM. The CDR3 here is CASSYSQTGFGGYTF. In DNA, the CDR3 is TGTGCCAGCAGCTACTCTCAGACAGGGTTTGGAGGCTACACCTTC.

The chain links TRBV6-5 to TRBJ1-1; D is undetermined. Germline CDR1 is MNHEY and CDR2 is SVGAGI. Trimming stripped 2 bases from V and 4 bases from J, with 14 bases between. The CDR3 length is 15 residues. CDR3 sequence: CASSYPSEVGTEAFF. CDR3 bases: TGTGCCAGCAGTTACCCCTCGGAGGTAGGCACTGAAGCTTTCTTT.

The rearrangement links TRBV4-1 to TRBJ2-7; the match to TRBD1 covers 12 bases. Germline V gene data show CDR1 as MGHRA and CDR2 as YSYEKL. V trimming: 6 bases; J trimming: 4 bases; junction bases outside the gene matches: 7. The CDR3 consists of 15 residues. The CDR3 DNA follows: TGCGCCAGCAGACCGGGACAGGGGGCTGGTTACGAGCAGTACTTC. Its translation is CASRPGQGAGYEQYF.

The chain carries TRBV4-2 and TRBJ1-1; no firm D call. The CDR3 runs 15 residues. With 0 bases removed from V and 2 bases from J, the gap between germline ends came to 10 bases. CDR1 and CDR2 (germline): LGHNA, YNFKEQ. The chain's CDR3 is CASSQEFEFNTEAFF. The CDR3 bases are TGTGCCAGCAGCCAAGAATTCGAGTTTAACACTGAAGCTTTCTTT.

V and J are TRBV5-6 and TRBJ2-2; D is unclear. V was trimmed by 4 bases and J by 7 bases, leaving 8 bases between them. Germline-derived CDR1 and CDR2 are SGHDT and YYEEEE. The CDR3 runs 12 residues. The CDR3 DNA reads TGTGCCAGCAGCCCTAGGAACGGGGAGCTGTTTTTT. Its protein is CASSPRNGELFF.

This chain links TRBV7-6 with TRBJ2-2; tentative D call: TRBD2 (6 bases). Germline-derived CDR1 and CDR2 are SGHVS and FNYEAQ. This CDR3 comprises 18 residues. Between the trimmed V and J ends, which lost 4 bases and 3 bases, there was a span of 21 bases. CDR3 sequence: CASSYLFSGRDYTGELFF. The CDR3 DNA reads TGTGCCAGCAGCTACCTTTTTTCGGGTAGGGACTACACCGGGGAGCTGTTTTTT.

The genes are TRBV7-2 and TRBJ2-5; 10 bases line up with TRBD1. The CDR3 has 16 residues. Germline CDR1 reads SGHTA; CDR2 reads FQGNSA. V trimming: 5 bases; J trimming: 5 bases; junction bases outside the gene matches: 11. CDR3 DNA sequence: TGTGCCAGCAGCGTCTTCCCGGGACAGGGGAGCGAGACCCAGTACTTC. Translated, it gives CASSVFPGQGSETQYF.

The rearrangement uses TRBV30 and TRBJ1-1; D is undetermined. CDR1 GTSNPN and CDR2 SVGIG come from the germline V gene (reference sequence). Deletions cut 3 bases from V and 5 bases from J, with 7 bases between. CDR3 length: 11 amino acids. CDR3 bases: TGTGCCTGGAGCCTTCTTACTGAAGCTTTCTTT. This gives the protein CAWSLLTEAFF.

This chain's CDR3 is CASSYGLKSNYGYTF. CDR3 in DNA: TGTGCCAGCAGTTACGGACTGAAATCTAACTATGGCTACACCTTC. This chain connects TRBV7-9 to TRBJ1-2; D is undetermined. Trimming removed 6 bases from V and 0 bases from J, with 14 bases in between. The germline CDR1 and CDR2 sequences are SEHNR and FQNEAQ (reference sequence). This CDR3 comprises 15 residues.

The V gene is TRBV7-2, the J gene TRBJ2-3; 8 bases match TRBD2. This CDR3 region has 15 residues. V gave up 1 base and J gave up 4 bases; unmatched junction bases: 4. The V gene's germline CDR1 is SGHTA and CDR2 FQGNSA. As DNA, the CDR3 is TGTGCCAGCAGCTTAGGTGGGACTAGTGCAGATACGCAGTATTTT. This sequence encodes CASSLGGTSADTQYF.